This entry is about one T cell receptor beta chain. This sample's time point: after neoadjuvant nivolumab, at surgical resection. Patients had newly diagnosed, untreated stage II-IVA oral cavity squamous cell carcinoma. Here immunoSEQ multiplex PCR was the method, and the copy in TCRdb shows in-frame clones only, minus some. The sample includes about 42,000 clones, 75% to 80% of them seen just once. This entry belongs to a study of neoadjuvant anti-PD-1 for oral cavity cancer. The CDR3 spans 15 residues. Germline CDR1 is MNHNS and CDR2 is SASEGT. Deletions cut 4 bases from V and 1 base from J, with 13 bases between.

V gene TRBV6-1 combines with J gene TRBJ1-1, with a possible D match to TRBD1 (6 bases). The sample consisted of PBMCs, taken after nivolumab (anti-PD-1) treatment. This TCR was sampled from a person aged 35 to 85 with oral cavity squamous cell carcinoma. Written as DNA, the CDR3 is TGTGCCAGCAGTGTTGGGGGCACGGGGAACACTGAAGCTTTCTTT. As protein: CASSVGGTGNTEAFF.